This T cell receptor beta chain stems from a study of CD8 T cells in Susac syndrome. The germline V and J ends were trimmed by 3 bases and 5 bases, with 16 bases remaining between them. The CDR3 has 14 residues. The germline V gene has CDR1 DFQATT and CDR2 SNEGSKA (reference sequence). Random hexamers were used to reverse transcribe an amount of about 0.5 to 1 ug RNA. MiXCR, run by TCRdb on the immunoSEQ multiplex PCR reads, gives a single entry per CDR3 protein. The sample has over 95,000 distinct CDR3 sequences, 85% to 95% seen once. Material: CD8+ T cells from PBMCs. The source is a human donor in good health. The chain combines TRBV20-1 with TRBJ1-2; the D gene is possibly TRBD1 (6 bases). The CDR3 protein is CSASPDRNLYGYTF. As DNA, the CDR3 is TGCAGTGCTAGTCCCGACAGGAACCTTTATGGCTACACCTTC.